This T cell receptor (beta chain) was retrieved from a study of cytomegalovirus exposure and HLA in healthy donors. Germline CDR1 MNHEY, CDR2 SVGAGI. The V gene end was trimmed by 0 bases and the J gene end by 6 bases; junction bases not matched to a gene: 4. The CDR3 has 16 amino acids. Researchers ran the PCR with 60 Vbeta and 13 Jbeta primers. Repertoires were generated with immunoSEQ multiplex PCR, while TCRdb's copy carries only in-frame clones and drops some. The data show 50,000 to 60,000 clones, approximately 70% seen once. The chain is built from TRBV6-5 and TRBJ1-6; 8 bases match TRBD1. This sequence originates from a young man in good health and CMV-seronegative. The sample consisted of PBMCs. The DNA for the CDR3 is TGTGCCAGCAGTTACTCCGGACAGGGAGGTAATTCACCCCTCCACTTT. Its translation: CASSYSGQGGNSPLHF.